This T cell receptor beta chain was documented in a study of cytomegalovirus exposure and HLA in healthy donors. PCR involved 60 Vbeta and 13 Jbeta primers. The protocol was immunoSEQ multiplex PCR, while the TCRdb copy is restricted to in-frame clones and leaves out a portion. The repertoire holds about 100,000 clones, approximately 74% seen once, with around 15% in the top ten. About this clone: Antigen: not known.

This CDR3 is built from 15 residues. Germline lookup yields CDR1 MNHEY and CDR2 SMNVEV (reference sequence). Trimming took off 2 bases at V and 0 bases at J, with 8 bases between the two ends. General study results and limits: As a later analysis revealed, most CMV-associated TCR beta chains appeared HLA-restricted. In a later analysis, TCR beta V- and J-gene trimming showed a link to a missense DCLRE1C variant.

This TCR derives from a woman in her thirties or forties in good health and CMV-seropositive. The rearrangement joins TRBV27 to TRBJ1-5; TRBD1 might be the D (5 bases). Material: PBMCs. DNA of the CDR3: TGTGCCAGCAGTTTAAAGGGGTATAGCAATCAGCCCCAGCATTTT. It is translated as CASSLKGYSNQPQHF.